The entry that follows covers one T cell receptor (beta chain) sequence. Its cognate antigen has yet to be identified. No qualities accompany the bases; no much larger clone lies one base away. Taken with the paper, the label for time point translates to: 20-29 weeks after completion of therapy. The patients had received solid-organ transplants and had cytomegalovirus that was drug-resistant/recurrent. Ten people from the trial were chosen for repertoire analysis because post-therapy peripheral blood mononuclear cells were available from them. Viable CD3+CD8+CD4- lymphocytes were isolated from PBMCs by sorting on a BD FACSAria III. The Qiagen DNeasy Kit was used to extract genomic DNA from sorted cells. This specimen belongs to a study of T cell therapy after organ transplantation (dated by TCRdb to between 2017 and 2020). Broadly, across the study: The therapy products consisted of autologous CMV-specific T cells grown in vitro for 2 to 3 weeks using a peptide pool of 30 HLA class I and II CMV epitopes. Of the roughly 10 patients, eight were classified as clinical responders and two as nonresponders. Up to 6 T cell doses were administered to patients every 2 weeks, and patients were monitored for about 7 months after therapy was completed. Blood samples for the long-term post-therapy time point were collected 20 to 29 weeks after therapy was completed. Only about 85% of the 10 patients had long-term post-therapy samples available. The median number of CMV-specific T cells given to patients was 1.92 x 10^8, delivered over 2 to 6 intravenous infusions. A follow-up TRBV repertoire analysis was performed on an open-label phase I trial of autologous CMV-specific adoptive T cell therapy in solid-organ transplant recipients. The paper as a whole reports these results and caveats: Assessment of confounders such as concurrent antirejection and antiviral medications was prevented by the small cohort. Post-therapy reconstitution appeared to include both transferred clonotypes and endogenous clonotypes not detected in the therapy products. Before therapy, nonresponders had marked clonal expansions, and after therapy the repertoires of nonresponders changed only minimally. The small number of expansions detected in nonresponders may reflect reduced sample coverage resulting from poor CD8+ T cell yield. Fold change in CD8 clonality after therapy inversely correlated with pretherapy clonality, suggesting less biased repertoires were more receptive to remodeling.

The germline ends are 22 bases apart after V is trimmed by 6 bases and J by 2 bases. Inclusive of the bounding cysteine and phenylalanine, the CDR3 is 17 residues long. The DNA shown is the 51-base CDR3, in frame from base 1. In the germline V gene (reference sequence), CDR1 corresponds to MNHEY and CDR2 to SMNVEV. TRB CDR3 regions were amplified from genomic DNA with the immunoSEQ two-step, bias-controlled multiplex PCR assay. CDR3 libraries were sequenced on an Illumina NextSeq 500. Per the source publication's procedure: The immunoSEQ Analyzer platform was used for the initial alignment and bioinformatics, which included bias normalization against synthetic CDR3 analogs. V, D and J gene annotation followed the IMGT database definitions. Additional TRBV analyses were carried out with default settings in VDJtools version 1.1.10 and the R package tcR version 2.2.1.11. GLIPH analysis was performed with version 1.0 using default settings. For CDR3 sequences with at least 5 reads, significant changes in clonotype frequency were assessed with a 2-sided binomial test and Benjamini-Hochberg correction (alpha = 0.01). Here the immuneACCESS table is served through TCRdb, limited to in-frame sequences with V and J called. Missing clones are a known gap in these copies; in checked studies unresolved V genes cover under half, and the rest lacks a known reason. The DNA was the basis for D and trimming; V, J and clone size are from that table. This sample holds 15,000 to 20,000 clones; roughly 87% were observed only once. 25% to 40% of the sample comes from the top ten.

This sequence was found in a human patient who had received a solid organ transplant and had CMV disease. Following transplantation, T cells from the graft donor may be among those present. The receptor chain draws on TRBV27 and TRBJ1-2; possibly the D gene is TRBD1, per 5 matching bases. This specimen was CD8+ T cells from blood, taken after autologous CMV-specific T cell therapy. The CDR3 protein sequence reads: CASSPGPGTGPNYGYTF. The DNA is TGTGCCAGCAGCCCAGGGCCAGGAACAGGTCCGAACTATGGCTACACCTTC.